The 24 T cell receptor beta chains presented below share a single source sample, sequenced in a study of vaccination effects on CD4 cells after COVID-19 (dated by TCRdb to 2022 to 2024). After approximately 11 days of culture, CD4+ T cells were isolated with the EasySep CD4+ T cell isolation kit. These receptors' targets are unknown. Preparation of the library involved the immunoSEQ multiplex PCR assay. In TCRdb, the immuneACCESS table is reduced to in-frame sequences with V and J assigned. These tables do not hold every clone; where another copy was compared, an unresolved V gene accounts for under half, and the others remain unexplained. In all, the sample holds around 40,000 clones, and 65% to 70% of those were seen once. 4% to 4.5% of the sample rests with the top ten. The specimen was CD4+ T cells from PBMCs cultured without peptide, collected before COVID-19 vaccination. These receptors were taken from a human donor who received a COVID-19 vaccine.

In this sample, this clone turned up a few times. This chain uses TRBV24-1 with TRBJ2-2, with D possibly being TRBD1 (5 bases). CDR1 is KGHDR and CDR2 is SFDVKD in the germline V gene. The CDR3 spans 14 residues. With 4 bases removed from V and 4 bases from J, the gap between germline ends came to 9 bases. CDR3 bases: TGTGCCACCAGTGAGGACACGTCCACCGGGGAGCTGTTTTTT. Protein product: CATSEDTSTGELFF.

This clone was picked up a small number of times. The V gene is TRBV18, the J gene TRBJ2-7, with D unresolved. CDR1 is KGHSH, CDR2 LQKENI, per germline. With 3 bases removed from V and 8 bases from J, the gap between germline ends came to 8 bases. This CDR3 region has 11 residues. CDR3 coding DNA: TGTGCCAGCTCACCTGACATTCAGCAGTACTTC. Amino acids: CASSPDIQQYF.

This clone came up once. The chain has TRBV18 and TRBJ1-5, with TRBD1 matching over 10 bases. Germline V gives CDR1 KGHSH, CDR2 LQKENI. CDR3 length equals 14 residues. Germline trimming cut 3 bases from V and 7 bases from J; bases unmatched to any gene: 3. CDR3 residues: CASSPTGGEQPQHF. The CDR3 region has the DNA TGTGCCAGCTCACCGACAGGGGGCGAGCAGCCCCAGCATTTT.

The chain employs TRBV2 and TRBJ2-3, with D unclear. This CDR3 is built from 14 residues. Germline CDR1 SNHLY, CDR2 FYNNEI. Trimming stripped 6 bases from V and 1 base from J, with 11 bases between. The CDR3 spells CASRLREGTDTQYF. The DNA for the CDR3 is TGTGCCAGCAGACTCCGAGAGGGCACAGATACGCAGTATTTT.

The genes are TRBV5-6 and TRBJ1-6; D ambiguous. V shed 0 bases and J shed 10 bases, with 11 bases lying between them. Germline CDR1 and CDR2: SGHDT and YYEEEE. There are 14 residues in the CDR3. CDR3 in DNA: TGTGCCAGCAGCTTGGAAGGTGAAGGATCACCCCTCCACTTT. Amino acid sequence: CASSLEGEGSPLHF. The full variable domain, completed using reference TRBV5-6 and TRBJ1-6, is DAGVTQSPTHLIKTRGQQVTLRCSPKSGHDTVSWYQQALGQGPQFIFQYYEEEERQRGNFPDRFSGHQFPNYSSELNVNALLLGDSALYLCASSLEGEGSPLHFGNGTRLTVT.

This clone was seen only a few times. The rearrangement joins TRBV11-2 to TRBJ2-7, with TRBD2 matching 11 bases. This CDR3 contains 14 residues. With 5 bases clipped from V and 3 bases from J, the junction kept 3 bases outside the gene matches. The V gene's germline CDR1 is SGHAT and CDR2 FQNNGV. The CDR3 reads CASSILAGVYEQYF. DNA of the CDR3: TGTGCCAGCAGCATACTAGCGGGGGTCTACGAGCAGTACTTC.

This chain joins TRBV7-2 and TRBJ1-1; unclear D gene. Between the trimmed V and J ends, which lost 3 bases and 0 bases, there was a span of 11 bases. The CDR3 has 15 amino acids. Germline CDR1 is SGHTA and CDR2 is FQGNSA. The CDR3 sequence: CASSLGNPVNTEAFF. In nucleotides, the CDR3 is TGTGCCAGCAGCTTGGGGAATCCGGTGAACACTGAAGCTTTCTTT.

The rearrangement uses TRBV13 and TRBJ2-7; D is uncertain. The germline V gene encodes CDR1 PRHDT and CDR2 FYEKMQ (reference sequence). This CDR3 is 13 amino acids long. The V gene lost 2 bases and the J gene lost 1 base, with 6 bases spanning the gap. The CDR3 DNA reads as TGTGCCAGCAGCTTAATGGTGTCCTACGAGCAGTACTTC. Its translation is CASSLMVSYEQYF.

The rearrangement joins TRBV10-3 to TRBJ2-3, with TRBD2 identical over 11 bases. Germline V CDR1 and CDR2: ENHRY, SYGVKD. CDR3 length equals 18 residues. V trimming: 0 bases; J trimming: 1 base; junction bases outside the gene matches: 6. CDR3 DNA sequence: TGTGCCATCAGTGAGTCATACCCGACTAGCGGGGGCACAGATACGCAGTATTTT. Its protein is CAISESYPTSGGTDTQYF.

The rearrangement joins TRBV2 to TRBJ1-5, with D maybe TRBD1 (5 bases). The germline V and J ends were trimmed by 4 bases and 9 bases, with 13 bases remaining between them. CDR1 and CDR2 (germline): SNHLY, FYNNEI. CDR3 size: 13 residues. The CDR3 is CASSVQGIRPQHF. CDR3 in DNA: TGTGCCAGCAGTGTGCAGGGAATACGGCCCCAGCATTTT.

This clone showed up just a few times. The chain uses TRBV5-4 and TRBJ2-3, with D perhaps matching TRBD1 or TRBD2 (5 bases each). Trimming shortened V by 3 bases and J by 3 bases, and 11 bases separated the two germline ends. The germline V gene encodes CDR1 SGHNT and CDR2 YYREEE (reference sequence). CDR3 size: 14 residues. The CDR3 sequence: CASSSRGETDTQYF. The CDR3, as DNA: TGTGCCAGCAGCTCCCGAGGGGAAACAGATACGCAGTATTTT.

V usage is TRBV28 and J usage is TRBJ1-1; perhaps TRBD1 as D (5 bases). V was shortened by 5 bases and J by 1 base, with 14 bases between the two germline ends. Per the germline V gene, CDR1 is MDHEN and CDR2 is SYDVKM. The CDR3 consists of 15 residues. The CDR3 region is CASSPPGGGNTEAFF. The CDR3 DNA sequence: TGTGCCAGCAGTCCGCCGGGTGGGGGGAACACTGAAGCTTTCTTT.

The rearrangement links TRBV19 to TRBJ2-3; 9 nucleotides align to TRBD2. Unmatched junction bases numbered 9, after V lost 8 bases and J lost 6 bases. Germline values: CDR1 LNHDA, CDR2 SQIVND (reference sequence). The CDR3 has 14 amino acids. The CDR3 loop reads CASGFSGSFDTQYF. CDR3 nucleotide sequence: TGTGCCAGTGGCTTTAGCGGGAGTTTTGATACGCAGTATTTT.

Only a few counts were recorded for this clone. V gene TRBV28 combines with J gene TRBJ2-5; the match to TRBD2 covers 9 bases. The CDR3 sequence is 13 residues long. Unmatched junction bases numbered 6, after V lost 8 bases and J lost 5 bases. Germline V gene lookup returns CDR1 MDHEN and CDR2 SYDVKM. In DNA, the CDR3 is TGTGCCAGCTGGACTAGCGCGAGGGAGACCCAGTACTTC. Residues: CASWTSARETQYF. The complete variable domain, with remaining parts taken from reference TRBV28 and TRBJ2-5, reads DVKVTQSSRYLVKRTGEKVFLECVQDMDHENMFWYRQDPGLGLRLIYFSYDVKMKEKGDIPEGYSVSREKKERFSLILESASTNQTSMYLCASWTSARETQYFGPGTRLLVL.

V gene TRBV2 combines with J gene TRBJ2-3; D is undetermined. V lost 6 bases and J lost 2, with 15 bases in between. This CDR3 comprises 15 residues. The germline V gene encodes CDR1 SNHLY and CDR2 FYNNEI. The CDR3 sequence: CASRRDLGSTDTQYF. In DNA, the CDR3 is TGTGCCAGCAGACGCGATCTAGGGTCCACAGATACGCAGTATTTT.

The chain couples TRBV28 to TRBJ2-3, with 10 bases lining up with TRBD2. CDR3 size: 20 residues. Germline CDR1 MDHEN, CDR2 SYDVKM. V was clipped by 5 bases and J by 2 bases; unmatched bases: 19. CDR3 sequence reads: CASSINLVLAGPPATDTQYF. The CDR3 bases are TGTGCCAGCAGTATTAATCTAGTACTAGCGGGACCCCCCGCCACAGATACGCAGTATTTT.

DNA of the CDR3: TGTGCCCGTTCCCTAGCTTTAAACATTCAGTACTTC. It codes for CARSLALNIQYF. The rearrangement uses TRBV6-5 and TRBJ2-4; D perhaps matches TRBD2 (5 bases). This CDR3 comprises 12 residues. In germline, CDR1 is MNHEY, CDR2 SVGAGI. Between the trimmed V and J ends, which lost 11 bases and 6 bases, there was a span of 14 bases.

The chain couples TRBV7-9 to TRBJ2-2, with TRBD2 identical over 9 bases. This CDR3 spans 16 amino acids. The germline V gene encodes CDR1 SEHNR and CDR2 FQNEAQ (reference sequence). V dropped 4 bases and J dropped 3; count of bases not matched to a gene: 6. The CDR3 loop reads CASSSGLATDTGELFF. The CDR3 DNA follows: TGTGCCAGCAGCTCCGGACTAGCGACCGACACCGGGGAGCTGTTTTTT.

The V and J genes are TRBV24-1 and TRBJ1-2; 9 positions agree with TRBD1. Germline CDR1 and CDR2: KGHDR and SFDVKD. The length of the CDR3 is 15 residues. V lost 3 bases, J lost 8 bases, and 9 bases stayed unmatched. CDR3 bases: TGTGCCACCAGTGATCCGGGACAGGGATTTGGAGGCTACACCTTC. As protein: CATSDPGQGFGGYTF.

This sequence joins TRBV14 and TRBJ2-3; perhaps TRBD2 as D (6 bases). The V gene's germline CDR1 is SGHDN and CDR2 FVKESK. This CDR3 contains 16 residues. Trimming took off 0 bases at V and 6 bases at J, with 16 bases between the two ends. The CDR3 region has the DNA TGTGCCAGCAGCCAAGATACCGCGGGACCTGGTGATACGCAGTATTTT. This codes for CASSQDTAGPGDTQYF.

The chain links TRBV5-1 to TRBJ2-3; 9 bases agree with TRBD2. In germline, CDR1 is SGHRS, CDR2 YFSETQ. The trim removed 2 bases at V and 2 bases at J, leaving 6 bases unmatched. This CDR3 spans 16 amino acids. This CDR3 is CASSLFSSGVTDTQYF. CDR3 nucleotides: TGCGCCAGCAGCTTATTTTCTAGCGGGGTCACAGATACGCAGTATTTT.

CDR3 nucleotides: TGTGCCAGCAGCTCGGGACAGGTGGGAGAGACCCAGTACTTC. It is translated as CASSSGQVGETQYF. This chain joins TRBV7-2 and TRBJ2-5; 8 nucleotides align to TRBD1. Germline V CDR1 and CDR2: SGHTA, FQGNSA. Trimming took 4 bases from V and 4 from J; bases not matched to a gene: 5. This CDR3 comprises 14 residues. Variable domain in full (rest from reference TRBV7-2 and TRBJ2-5): GAGVSQSPSNKVTEKGKDVELRCDPISGHTALYWYRQSLGQGLEFLIYFQGNSAPDKSGLPSDRFSAERTGGSVSTLTIQRTQQEDSAVYLCASSSGQVGETQYFGPGTRLLVL.

This clone turned up a few times. The chain uses TRBV10-1 and TRBJ2-7, with TRBD1 matching over 7 bases. The CDR3 consists of 13 residues. The germline CDR1 and CDR2 sequences are WNHNN and SYGVQD (reference sequence). V gave up 4 bases and J gave up 9 bases; unmatched junction bases: 9. CDR3 sequence reads: CASSVRTGERQYF. The CDR3 nucleotides are TGCGCCAGCAGTGTTCGGACAGGTGAGAGGCAGTACTTC.

This rearrangement joins TRBV7-8 to TRBJ2-5, with D possibly matching TRBD2 (6 bases). CDR3 length equals 14 residues. V was trimmed by 5 bases and J by 4 bases, leaving 14 bases between them. Germline-derived CDR1 and CDR2 are SGHVS and FQNEAQ. The DNA for the CDR3 is TGTGCCAGCAGCCCCCGACTAGGAACAGAGACCCAGTACTTC. Amino acids: CASSPRLGTETQYF. The whole variable domain, filled in from reference TRBV7-8 and TRBJ2-5, reads GAGVSQSPRYKVAKRGQDVALRCDPISGHVSLFWYQQALGQGPEFLTYFQNEAQLDKSGLPSDRFFAERPEGSVSTLKIQRTQQEDSAVYLCASSPRLGTETQYFGPGTRLLVL.